Listed here are 25 T cell receptor beta chains from one sample, sequenced in a study of T cell repertoires in cytomegalovirus infection. TCRdb reprocessed the reads via MiXCR and lists one record per CDR3 protein. The sample has under 500,000 distinct CDR3 sequences; under 45% are singletons. Antigen specificity for these receptors is unknown. The input for sequencing was cultured PBMCs, taken from culture after CMV antigen stimulation. These TCRs come from a human donor in good health (CMV status not recorded). Some clones in this sample may be carry-over from other donors' samples.

This clonotype was seen a few times. The V and J genes are TRBV7-8 and TRBJ2-5; D is perhaps TRBD2 (5 bases). Germline V CDR1 and CDR2: SGHVS, FQNEAQ. This CDR3 spans 16 amino acids. Trimming took off 5 bases at V and 7 bases at J, with 23 bases between the two ends. In DNA form, the CDR3 reads TGTGCCAGCAGCCCCCCCCCGTGGAGGTCCCCTGGGACCCAGTACTTC. It specifies CASSPPPWRSPGTQYF. Full variable domain (rest looked up from reference TRBV7-8 and TRBJ2-5): GAGVSQSPRYKVAKRGQDVALRCDPISGHVSLFWYQQALGQGPEFLTYFQNEAQLDKSGLPSDRFFAERPEGSVSTLKIQRTQQEDSAVYLCASSPPPWRSPGTQYFGPGTRLLVL.

Worth noting for this clonotype: At one boundary the junction diverges from the germline segment, which might be a read error. The genes are TRBV4-1 and TRBJ2-1; D is ambiguous. The CDR3 has 15 amino acids. Germline assignment: CDR1 MGHRA and CDR2 YSYEKL. Written as DNA, the CDR3 is TGCGCCAGCAGCCAAATCCTGGGCTCCTACAATGCGCAGTTCTTC. This translates into CASSQILGSYNAQFF.

The chain uses TRBV7-6 and TRBJ2-7, with 10 bases identical to TRBD1. There are 17 residues in the CDR3. The V gene end was trimmed by 5 bases and the J gene end by 2 bases; junction bases not matched to a gene: 12. In germline, CDR1 is SGHVS, CDR2 FNYEAQ. The CDR3 DNA sequence: TGTGCCAGCAGCCCCTTGGCGGGGACAGGGGTAACCTACGAGCAGTACTTC. The encoded protein is CASSPLAGTGVTYEQYF.

This chain uses TRBV10-3 with TRBJ1-1; D is undetermined. Trimming took 7 bases from V and 1 from J, leaving 10 bases between them. CDR1 and CDR2 (germline): ENHRY, SYGVKD. CDR3 length: 13 amino acids. CDR3 in DNA: TGTGCCATCACGGGTACGACGAACACTGAAGCTTTCTTT. Translating gives CAITGTTNTEAFF.

This clonotype showed up many times. V and J are TRBV7-6 and TRBJ2-7, with 7 bases matching TRBD2. This CDR3 is built from 18 residues. Germline V gene sequence: CDR1 SGHVS, CDR2 FNYEAQ. The V and J ends lost 5 bases and 0 bases, in that order; junction bases with no gene match: 16. For the CDR3, the DNA is TGTGCCAGCAGCCGCGCGGTCGGGGGAGGGTCCTTCTCCTACGAGCAGTACTTC. Translated, it gives CASSRAVGGGSFSYEQYF. Variable domain in full (rest from reference TRBV7-6 and TRBJ2-7): GAGVSQSPRYKVTKRGQDVALRCDPISGHVSLYWYRQALGQGPEFLTYFNYEAQQDKSGLPNDRFSAERPEGSISTLTIQRTEQRDSAMYRCASSRAVGGGSFSYEQYFGPGTRLTVT.

V gene TRBV7-2 combines with J gene TRBJ2-3; unclear D gene. The V end lost 2 bases, the J end lost 4 bases, and 7 bases lay between the germline ends. Germline V gene data show CDR1 as SGHTA and CDR2 as FQGNSA. The CDR3 loop spans 13 amino acids. CDR3 protein: CASSLSVADTQYF. Written as DNA, the CDR3 is TGTGCCAGCAGCTTATCGGTGGCAGATACGCAGTATTTT.

For this clonotype: Its ends do not fully match the called genes, so a read error is possible. The V and J genes are TRBV6-8 and TRBJ2-7; TRBD1 matches at 8 bases. The CDR3 is 14 residues long. The germline V gene encodes CDR1 MNHGY and CDR2 SAAAGT. The CDR3 DNA reads as TGTGCCAGCAGCCGAGGGACAGGCTCCCACGAGCAGTACTTC. Amino acids: CASSRGTGSHEQYF.

This clonotype was observed a few times. In DNA form, the CDR3 reads TGTGCCAGCAGCTTAGCGCACACTCGTAACCTGGCCTACACTGAAGCTTTCTTT. This codes for CASSLAHTRNLAYTEAFF. The chain uses TRBV7-9 and TRBJ1-1; D unclear. This CDR3 is 18 amino acids long. Trimming shortened V by 0 bases and J by 3 bases, and 20 bases separated the two germline ends. Germline V gene sequence: CDR1 SEHNR, CDR2 FQNEAQ (reference sequence).

The J gene is TRBJ1-2, the V gene TRBV7-3; D unresolved. Germline V CDR1 and CDR2: SGHTA, FQGTGA. Trimming stripped 7 bases from V and 3 bases from J, with 9 bases between. The CDR3 runs to 12 residues. The CDR3 loop is CASIGPDYGYTF. In DNA, the CDR3 is TGTGCCAGCATTGGACCCGACTATGGCTACACCTTC.

This rearrangement joins TRBV7-4 to TRBJ2-3, with D possibly being TRBD1 (6 bases). In germline, CDR1 is SGHVT, CDR2 SQSDAQ. The V end was cut by 0 bases, the J end by 2 bases, with 18 bases between. The length of the CDR3 is 18 residues. CDR3 in amino acids: CASSLANLRGRNTDTQYF. DNA of the CDR3: TGTGCCAGCAGCTTAGCCAATCTCAGGGGACGTAACACAGATACGCAGTATTTT.

The chain couples TRBV20-1 to TRBJ2-3; 15 nucleotides match TRBD2. The CDR3 is 17 residues long. CDR1 is DFQATT and CDR2 is SNEGSKA in the germline V gene (reference sequence). The trim removed 4 bases at V and 4 bases at J, leaving 9 bases unmatched. CDR3 DNA: TGCAGTGCTATCAGGACTAGCGGGAGGGGGAGCGCAGATACGCAGTATTTT. Residues: CSAIRTSGRGSADTQYF.

This rearrangement joins TRBV28 to TRBJ2-1; D not certain. In germline, CDR1 is MDHEN, CDR2 SYDVKM. The CDR3 is 12 amino acids. V was pared by 2 bases and J by 8 bases, with 7 bases between. The CDR3 spells CASSLGRYEQFF. The CDR3 nucleotides are TGTGCCAGCAGTTTAGGGCGCTATGAGCAGTTCTTC.

V is TRBV4-1 and J is TRBJ1-4; possible D gene TRBD1, 5 bases. The CDR3 is 16 residues long. CDR1 is MGHRA, CDR2 YSYEKL, per germline. V was pared by 0 bases and J by 4 bases, with 12 bases between. The CDR3 DNA sequence: TGCGCCAGCAGCCAAGAAGGAGGGACCGTTAATGAAAAACTGTTTTTT. It is translated as CASSQEGGTVNEKLFF.

The V and J genes are TRBV2 and TRBJ2-1; perhaps D is TRBD1 or TRBD2 (5 bases each). This CDR3 region has 14 residues. Trimming took off 8 bases at V and 0 bases at J, with 11 bases between the two ends. Germline-derived CDR1 and CDR2 are SNHLY and FYNNEI. The CDR3 DNA sequence: TGTGCCAGCGTACGGGGACCCTCCTACAATGAGCAGTTCTTC. This gives the protein CASVRGPSYNEQFF.

This clonotype was picked up a small number of times. The CDR3 region has the DNA TGTGCCAGCAGTCGACATAAAACAGGGCCCTATGGCTACACCTTC. The encoded protein is CASSRHKTGPYGYTF. The rearrangement uses TRBV6-6 and TRBJ1-2, with a weak D call TRBD1 (6 bases). The CDR3 is 15 residues long. Germline V gives CDR1 MNHNY, CDR2 SVGAGI (reference sequence). V was pared by 5 bases and J by 4 bases, with 17 bases between.

This clonotype was seen only once. The CDR3: CASQGNLNTEAFF. The CDR3, as DNA: TGTGCCAGCCAGGGAAATTTGAACACTGAAGCTTTCTTT. This chain uses TRBV25-1 with TRBJ1-1; a weak D match, TRBD1 (5 bases). With 8 bases removed from V and 0 bases from J, the gap between germline ends came to 10 bases. The CDR3 is 13 amino acids. Germline CDR1 and CDR2: MGHDK and SYGVNS.

This clonotype was seen a handful of times. The CDR3 reads CASSLGPSGQLNSPLHF. The CDR3 region has the DNA TGCGCCAGCAGCTTGGGGCCTTCGGGACAGCTTAATTCACCCCTCCACTTT. The chain uses TRBV5-1 and TRBJ1-6; the match to TRBD1 covers 7 bases. The germline CDR1 and CDR2 sequences are SGHRS and YFSETQ. The CDR3 consists of 17 residues. The V and J ends lost 0 bases and 6 bases, in that order; junction bases with no gene match: 9.

The chain carries TRBV18 and TRBJ2-1; D possibly corresponds to TRBD1 (6 bases). The length of the CDR3 is 14 residues. Trimming took off 5 bases at V and 9 bases at J, with 17 bases between the two ends. The germline gives CDR1 KGHSH, CDR2 LQKENI. CDR3 nucleotides: TGTGCCAGCTCATCCCTCCGGGACATGAGTGAGCAGTTCTTC. It codes for CASSSLRDMSEQFF. Complete variable domain (other parts from reference TRBV18 and TRBJ2-1): NAGVMQNPRHLVRRRGQEARLRCSPMKGHSHVYWYRQLPEEGLKFMVYLQKENIIDESGMPKERFSAEFPKEGPSILRIQQVVRGDSAAYFCASSSLRDMSEQFFGPGTRLTVL.

The rearrangement links TRBV19 to TRBJ2-3, with D perhaps matching TRBD1 (6 bases). The germline V gene encodes CDR1 LNHDA and CDR2 SQIVND (reference sequence). This CDR3 region has 16 residues. Between the trimmed V and J ends, which lost 2 bases and 0 bases, there was a span of 12 bases. The CDR3 coding sequence is TGTGCCAGTAGTATACAGGGGATCCTAAGCACAGATACGCAGTATTTT. Protein: CASSIQGILSTDTQYF.

This clonotype showed up just once. J is TRBJ2-2 and V is TRBV20-1; D perhaps matches TRBD2 (6 bases). The germline V gene encodes CDR1 DFQATT and CDR2 SNEGSKA (reference sequence). CDR3 length equals 14 residues. Deletions cut 7 bases from V and 0 bases from J, with 12 bases between. CDR3 sequence: CSVTGGANTGELFF. The DNA for the CDR3 is TGCAGTGTAACGGGCGGGGCGAACACCGGGGAGCTGTTTTTT.

This clonotype was seen a handful of times. The chain is built from TRBV19 and TRBJ1-1; D is perhaps TRBD1 (5 bases). The germline V and J ends were trimmed by 9 bases and 6 bases, with 8 bases remaining between them. The CDR3 sequence is 10 residues long. From germline, CDR1 is LNHDA and CDR2 SQIVND (reference sequence). The CDR3 nucleotides are TGTGCCAGCAGGGCTTCTGAAGCTTTCTTT. Translating it yields CASRASEAFF.

This clonotype was seen a handful of times. The rearrangement uses TRBV20-1 and TRBJ2-3, with TRBD1 identical over 8 bases. The CDR3 sequence is 12 residues long. Germline V gene sequence: CDR1 DFQATT, CDR2 SNEGSKA (reference sequence). Unmatched junction bases numbered 5, after V lost 6 bases and J lost 6 bases. CDR3 sequence: CSARTGTDTQYF. The CDR3 DNA sequence: TGCAGTGCCAGGACAGGGACGGATACGCAGTATTTT.

A few counts support this clonotype. The V and J genes are TRBV6-1 and TRBJ1-2, with 7 bases identical to TRBD1. Per the germline V gene, CDR1 is MNHNS and CDR2 is SASEGT. J lost 8 bases, V lost 10 bases, and 22 bases had no gene match. CDR3 size: 16 residues. The CDR3 region is CATTRGGGEWSIGYTF. The DNA for the CDR3 is TGTGCCACCACCCGGGGAGGGGGCGAGTGGTCGATCGGCTACACCTTC.

For the CDR3, the DNA is TGCAGTGCTAGAGAACGGACAGGGATCTATGGCTACACCTTC. Its translation: CSARERTGIYGYTF. The V gene is TRBV20-1, the J gene TRBJ1-2; 8 nucleotides match TRBD1. The germline V gene encodes CDR1 DFQATT and CDR2 SNEGSKA (reference sequence). The CDR3 is 14 amino acids. J gave up 4 bases and V 0 bases, and 4 bases lay outside the gene matches.

The table lists this clonotype with a few counts. The chain carries TRBV6-2 or TRBV6-3 and TRBJ2-1; D remains unclear. The germline V gene encodes CDR1 MNHEY and CDR2 SVGEGT. This CDR3 spans 11 amino acids. Deletions cut 11 bases from V and 6 bases from J, with 11 bases between. The CDR3 is CAVGRLNEQFF. The CDR3 nucleotides read TGTGCCGTCGGGCGGCTCAATGAGCAGTTCTTC.